This T cell receptor beta chain was sequenced during a study of shared clonotypes between healthy human individuals. General study results and limits: The low donor count limited represented genetic and exposure-history diversity.

The data were produced by immunoSEQ multiplex PCR, yet TCRdb's version contains in-frame clones alone and is incomplete. Found here are approximately 2.1 million clones, about 92% of them singletons; the top ten hold 0.35% to 0.5%. Concerning this clone itself: Its cognate antigen is unknown. Additional DNA sequences in this sample encode the identical CDR3.

CDR3 size: 13 residues. CDR1 SGHNT and CDR2 YYREEE come from the germline V gene (reference sequence). V was trimmed by 0 bases and J by 5 bases, leaving 8 bases between them. The sequence was obtained from a man younger than 30 in good health. Some clones in this sample may be carry-over from other donors' samples. The source material was naive CD4+ T cells from PBMCs. The subset was: CD45RA+ positively selected. The chain recombines TRBV5-4 with TRBJ2-5, with D tentatively TRBD2 (6 bases). The CDR3 protein is CASSLGGGETQYF. CDR3 sequence (DNA): TGTGCCAGCAGCTTGGGTGGAGGGGAGACCCAGTACTTC.